The sequence of this T cell receptor beta chain was determined in a study of TIL therapy for anti-PD-1-resistant metastatic lung cancer. Looking at the study overall: Median tumor PD-L1 proportion score was roughly 6%. Most patients had lung adenocarcinoma; four tumors were EGFR-mutant, two ALK-rearranged; half smoked currently or formerly.

This clone was recorded only once. This was the immunoSEQ v3 assay. Using immunoSEQ multiplex PCR, the repertoire was profiled, and TCRdb retains in-frame clones only, with some absent. This table holds 15,000 to 20,000 clones, approximately 83% found once. The time point denotes: pre-treatment sample, taken before nivolumab and TIL therapy. This CDR3 has 12 residues. CDR1 is MNHEY, CDR2 SVGAGI, per germline. Trimming left V 8 bases short and J 2 bases short, with 9 bases between. The chain links TRBV6-5 to TRBJ1-1; no clear D gene. Here the sequenced sample was blood, taken at baseline. This receptor was obtained from a person aged 25 to 79 with non-small cell lung cancer. The CDR3 is CASGRVNTEAFF. The CDR3 DNA reads TGTGCCAGCGGGCGGGTAAACACTGAAGCTTTCTTT.